This T cell receptor (beta chain) comes out of a study of T cells after yellow fever vaccination. Whole-study findings and limits: Clonotype sharing between CD4 and CD8 compartments was small.

This clonotype has a handful of counts. Its antigen is not identified. TCRdb reprocessed the 5' RACE reads with MiXCR, giving one entry per CDR3 protein. The table lists just under 600,000 distinct CDR3 sequences, less than 15% of them singletons. This sequence originates from a man aged 25 to 45 who received the YFV17D yellow fever vaccine. Sequencing was performed on PBMCs, taken on the day of the yellow fever booster vaccination.

CDR3 nucleotides: TGTGCCAGCAGCTCCCCGGGCGCAGGGGGCCTCCATGGCTACACCTTC. Protein product: CASSSPGAGGLHGYTF. The genes are TRBV6-5 and TRBJ1-2; 8 bases are shared with TRBD1. V shed 6 bases, J shed 6 bases, and the junction held 15 bases outside the gene matches. Per the germline V gene, CDR1 is MNHEY and CDR2 is SVGAGI. The CDR3 is 16 residues long.